The T cell receptor (beta chain) under discussion was sequenced for a study of radiotherapy plus CTLA-4 blockade in lung cancer. TCRdb keeps only in-frame clones here, not all; method: immunoSEQ multiplex PCR. The sample has 70,000 to 85,000 clones; roughly four fifths are singletons. With 0 bases removed from V and 4 bases from J, the gap between germline ends came to 7 bases. Germline lookup yields CDR1 ENHRY and CDR2 SYGVKD. This CDR3 comprises 13 residues. This clone was detected only a few times. The chain is built from TRBV10-3 and TRBJ2-7; D is uncertain. The sequence was obtained from a human donor with non-small cell lung cancer whose response to radiotherapy plus ipilimumab could not be evaluated. The material was peripheral blood, obtained from a patient treated with radiotherapy plus ipilimumab. CDR3 region: CAISESRQYEQYF. The CDR3, as DNA: TGTGCCATCAGTGAGTCGCGTCAATACGAGCAGTACTTC.